This T cell receptor (beta chain) is drawn from a study of monozygotic twins with cystic fibrosis. Study results and limitations: Unrelated CF individuals shared fewer identical clonotypes than monozygotic CF twins. The repertoire was suggested to be naive-dominated, clonality median about 0.0095.

Trimming left V 6 bases short and J 4 bases short, with 12 bases between. Per the germline V gene, CDR1 is MDHEN and CDR2 is SYDVKM. The CDR3 extends over 13 amino acids. Only in-frame clones appear in the TCRdb table, and some are missing; sequencing was by immunoSEQ multiplex PCR. There are about 32,000 clones in the sample; approximately 96% occur only once, and 0.15% to 0.2% lies in the top ten. As concerns this clone: Its antigen remains unidentified.

The rearrangement uses TRBV28 and TRBJ1-1, with a tentative D call TRBD1 (5 bases). Source material: blood. The clonotype was recovered from a girl aged 2 to 10 with cystic fibrosis. The CDR3 DNA reads TGTGCCAGCAGCCGCGACAGTGGCACTGAAGCTTTCTTT. Encoded protein: CASSRDSGTEAFF.